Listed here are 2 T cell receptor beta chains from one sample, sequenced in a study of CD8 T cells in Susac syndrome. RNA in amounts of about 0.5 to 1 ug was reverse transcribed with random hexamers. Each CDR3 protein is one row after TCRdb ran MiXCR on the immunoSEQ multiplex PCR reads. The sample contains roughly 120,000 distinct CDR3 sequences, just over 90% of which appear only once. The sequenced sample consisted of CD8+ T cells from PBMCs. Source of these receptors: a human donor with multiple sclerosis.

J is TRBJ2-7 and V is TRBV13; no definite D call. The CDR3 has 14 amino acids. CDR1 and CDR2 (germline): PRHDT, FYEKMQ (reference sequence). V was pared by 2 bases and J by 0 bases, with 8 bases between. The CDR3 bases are TGTGCCAGCAGCTTAAGTGGCACCTCCTACGAGCAGTACGTC. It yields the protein CASSLSGTSYEQYV.

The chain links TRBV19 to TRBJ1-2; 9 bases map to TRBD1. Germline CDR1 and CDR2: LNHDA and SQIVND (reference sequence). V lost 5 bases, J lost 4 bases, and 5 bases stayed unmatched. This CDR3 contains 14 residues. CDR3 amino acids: CASSAGQGGYGYTF. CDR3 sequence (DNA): TGTGCCAGTAGTGCGGGACAGGGAGGCTATGGCTACACCTTC.